This TCR beta chain was obtained from a study of shared clonotypes between healthy human individuals. Some clones are missing from TCRdb's copy, which holds only in-frame ones; the method was immunoSEQ multiplex PCR. The data hold fewer than 400,000 clones, with around 67% observed a single time. This clone came up once. The receptor was derived from a man under 40 in good health. Material: memory CD4+ T cells sorted from blood. Subset given: CD45RA-negative fraction.

The CDR3: CASSEVLNRVSSGNTIYF. The CDR3 bases are TGTGCCAGCAGTGAAGTGCTAAACAGGGTTTCCTCTGGAAACACCATATATTTT. The chain recombines TRBV6-1 with TRBJ1-3; tentatively, D is TRBD1 (6 bases). Germline-derived CDR1 and CDR2 are MNHNS and SASEGT. The CDR3 spans 18 residues. The V end was cut by 1 base, the J end by 0 bases, with 16 bases between.